This T cell receptor (beta chain) was documented in a study of blood T cell repertoires in COVID-19. This clone was detected once. The assay was immunoSEQ multiplex PCR, and TCRdb's table has in-frame clones only and misses some. The repertoire holds 270,000 or so clones, with 65% to 85% as singletons. Germline V gene sequence: CDR1 SGHRS, CDR2 YFSETQ. J gave up 5 bases and V 0 bases, and 6 bases lay outside the gene matches. The CDR3 sequence is 15 residues long. The V call is TRBV5-1, the J call TRBJ2-5, with 8 nucleotides matching TRBD2. This TCR derives from a human donor with COVID-19, enrolled during active disease. The donor label of this sample is uncertain. The material sequenced was peripheral blood. The CDR3 is CASSLAGLAAETQYF. DNA of the CDR3: TGCGCCAGCAGCTTGGCCGGACTAGCCGCGGAGACCCAGTACTTC. Looking up the rest from reference TRBV5-1 and TRBJ2-5 gives the full variable domain: KAGVTQTPRYLIKTRGQQVTLSCSPISGHRSVSWYQQTPGQGLQFLFEYFSETQRNKGNFPGRFSGRQFSNSRSEMNVSTLELGDSALYLCASSLAGLAAETQYFGPGTRLLVL.